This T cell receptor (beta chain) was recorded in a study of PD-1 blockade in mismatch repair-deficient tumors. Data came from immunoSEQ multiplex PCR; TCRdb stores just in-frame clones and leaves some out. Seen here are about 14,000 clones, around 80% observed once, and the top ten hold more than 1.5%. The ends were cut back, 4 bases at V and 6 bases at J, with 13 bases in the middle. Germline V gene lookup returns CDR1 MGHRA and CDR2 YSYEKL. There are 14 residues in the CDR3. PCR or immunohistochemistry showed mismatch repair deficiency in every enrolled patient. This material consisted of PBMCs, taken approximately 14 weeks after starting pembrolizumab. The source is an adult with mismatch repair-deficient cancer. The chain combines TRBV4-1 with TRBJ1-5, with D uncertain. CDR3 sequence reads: CASSPYRERQPQHF. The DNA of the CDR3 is TGCGCCAGCAGCCCTTATCGGGAACGTCAGCCCCAGCATTTT.